The 8 T cell receptor beta chains presented below share a single source sample, sequenced in a study of blood T cell repertoires in COVID-19. Using immunoSEQ multiplex PCR, the repertoire was profiled, and TCRdb retains in-frame clones only, with some absent. In the table there are hundreds of thousands of clones, 70% to 90% of which are singletons. The sequencing input was PBMCs or T cells enriched from blood (not recorded which). All receptors come from a woman in her thirties or forties with acute COVID-19.

This clone has a handful of counts. This chain connects TRBV29-1 to TRBJ2-7; 12 bases fit TRBD2. J lost 5 bases, V lost 1 base, and 3 bases had no gene match. Germline V CDR1 and CDR2: SQVTM, ANQGSEA. The CDR3 has 14 residues. CDR3 nucleotide sequence: TGCAGCGTTGAAGGACTAGCGGGAGCCGACGAGCAGTACTTC. Translation: CSVEGLAGADEQYF.

The chain is built from TRBV7-2 and TRBJ1-4; 7 bases are a match to TRBD1. V was clipped by 5 bases and J by 5 bases; unmatched bases: 5. The germline CDR1 and CDR2 sequences are SGHTA and FQGNSA. The CDR3 totals 14 residues. The CDR3 DNA reads as TGTGCCAGCAGCATCAGGGGGGCGAATGAAAAACTGTTTTTT. Translation: CASSIRGANEKLFF.

V and J are TRBV2 and TRBJ1-5; D is unclear. Trimming shortened V by 6 bases and J by 1 base, and 4 bases separated the two germline ends. The CDR3 contains 12 residues. CDR1 SNHLY and CDR2 FYNNEI come from the germline V gene. The DNA for the CDR3 is TGTGCCAGCAGGGAGAGCAATCAGCCCCAGCATTTT. Protein sequence: CASRESNQPQHF.

The chain couples TRBV28 to TRBJ2-3; no clear D gene. Between the trimmed V and J ends, which lost 6 bases and 10 bases, there was a span of 14 bases. Germline V gives CDR1 MDHEN, CDR2 SYDVKM. This CDR3 has 12 residues. The CDR3 loop is CASSAPRNSQYF. For the CDR3, the DNA is TGTGCCAGCAGCGCCCCTAGGAATTCGCAGTATTTT.

The chain uses TRBV9 and TRBJ1-5; the D gene is possibly TRBD1 (5 bases). Between the trimmed V and J ends, which lost 3 bases and 0 bases, there was a span of 10 bases. CDR3 length: 15 amino acids. The germline V gene encodes CDR1 SGDLS and CDR2 YYNGEE. CDR3 DNA sequence: TGTGCCAGCAGCGACGGGGGGTATAGCAATCAGCCCCAGCATTTT. This codes for CASSDGGYSNQPQHF. Together with reference TRBV9 and TRBJ1-5, the CDR3 gives the full variable domain: DSGVTQTPKHLITATGQRVTLRCSPRSGDLSVYWYQQSLDQGLQFLIQYYNGEERAKGNILERFSAQQFPDLHSELNLSSLELGDSALYFCASSDGGYSNQPQHFGDGTRLSIL.

There are a few counts of this clone. Here the CDR3 DNA reads TGTGCCAGCAGTTTAGCCACCGGGCCCCGGGGTTCCTACAATGAGCAGTTCTTC. It specifies CASSLATGPRGSYNEQFF. The chain has TRBV27 and TRBJ2-1, with D maybe TRBD2 (5 bases). Between the trimmed V and J ends, which lost 2 bases and 1 base, there was a span of 18 bases. This CDR3 spans 18 amino acids. Germline V lookup: CDR1 MNHEY, CDR2 SMNVEV (reference sequence).

The V and J genes are TRBV18 and TRBJ1-6, with unresolved D. From germline, CDR1 is KGHSH and CDR2 LQKENI. The CDR3 contains 14 residues. V shed 2 bases and J shed 8 bases, with 10 bases lying between them. The DNA of the CDR3 is TGTGCCAGCTCACCAGAATCCGCGGATTCACCCCTCCACTTT. Translated: CASSPESADSPLHF.

The rearrangement links TRBV19 to TRBJ2-5; D ambiguous. The CDR3 is 13 amino acids. Deletions cut 6 bases from V and 2 bases from J, with 10 bases between. Germline CDR1 is LNHDA and CDR2 is SQIVND (reference sequence). The CDR3 loop is CASSQNSQETQYF. CDR3 DNA sequence: TGTGCCAGTAGCCAAAACTCTCAAGAGACCCAGTACTTC.